This TCR beta chain is drawn from a study of T-cell memory formation after mild COVID-19 (dated by TCRdb to about 2021). Regarding the study in general: TCR sequence clusters from the two donors were largely donor specific. In a couple of donors, T-cell clones that expanded and contracted after mild COVID-19 were tracked by sequencing TCRalpha and TCRbeta repertoires over time. Two young, previously healthy adult volunteers made up the cohort, one male and one female.

The run used an Illumina NovaSeq 6000. TCRalpha and TCRbeta cDNA libraries were constructed by 5'RACE with constant-segment primers, with sample barcodes and unique molecular identifiers being introduced. RNA was extracted from every sample with Trizol reagent. Amplification of the libraries took two PCR steps, and the second step added a second sample barcode plus Illumina TruSeq adapters. Sequencing of libraries was performed on an Illumina NovaSeq with 2 x 150 bp paired-end reads. Processing in the source paper ran as follows. With migec v1.2.7, reads were demultiplexed and then collapsed into UMI-guided consensus sequences. Using mixcr v2.1.11, the UMI consensuses were aligned to TRA and TRB V and J templates and assembled into clonotypes. Clonotypes were classified as expanded or contracted when called significant by both edgeR and NoisET, with noise models trained on biological replicates. edgeR calls used a false discovery rate-adjusted p below 0.01 and a log2 fold-change threshold of 1. As an exploratory analysis of dynamics, max-normalized trajectories of the 1000 most abundant clonotypes were examined by PCA with hierarchical clustering. Each responding clone was given a CD4 or CD8 phenotype based on the CD4+ and CD8+ repertoires, which had been sequenced separately. In TCRdb, the public reads were trimmed at Q25 with fastp and aligned with MiXCR, with productive beta chains retained. Here each entry gathers all rows of one CDR3 protein and keeps the most common genes and DNA. The V and J calls were determined by TCRdb, not by the authors. This sample holds about 430,000 distinct CDR3 sequences; 15% to 20% were observed only once. Roughly 21% of the sample rests with the top ten.

Ficoll-Paque density gradient centrifugation was used to isolate PBMCs. From the cysteine up to the phenylalanine, the CDR3 has a length of 13 residues. The read is trimmed to its CDR3 DNA, 39 bases read in frame from base 1. V lost 3 bases and J lost 2 bases; the stretch between them is 7 bases long. Findings and caveats that apply to the study as a whole: From day 15 to 85, contracting clones showed balanced CD4/CD8 phenotypes, whereas a second wave of clones that expanded from day 15 to 37 leaned towards CD4+. The study covered only two mild cases, and larger cohorts including severe cases with pre-infection samples were considered necessary. Contracting CD4+ clones turned up mainly in the CM and EM memory subsets, whereas EMRA was where CD8+ clones were enriched. The second-wave clones that peaked on day 37 were not confirmed to be SARS-CoV-2 specific. Some responding clones were detected in pre-infection memory, which suggested that pre-existing cross-reactive memory T cells had joined the SARS-CoV-2 response.

In this sample, this clonotype turned up a few times. Its target antigen remains unknown. No base qualities exist here, and no much larger clone lies one base off it. This receptor was taken from a man between 18 and 35 years old who had mild COVID-19 (a few samples of this study predate the infection). The sample titles of this study are shuffled in the database, so cell type and time point are left out; the donor was told from shared clones. Recombination joined TRBV12-3 or TRBV12-4 with TRBJ1-2; TRBD1 might be the D gene, on 5 matching bases. Sequencing was done on a sample of PBMCs or a T cell subset sorted from them (not recorded which). In nucleotides, the sequence is TGTGCCAGCAGTTTCCCAGGGAACTATGGCTACACCTTC. Its protein reads: CASSFPGNYGYTF.